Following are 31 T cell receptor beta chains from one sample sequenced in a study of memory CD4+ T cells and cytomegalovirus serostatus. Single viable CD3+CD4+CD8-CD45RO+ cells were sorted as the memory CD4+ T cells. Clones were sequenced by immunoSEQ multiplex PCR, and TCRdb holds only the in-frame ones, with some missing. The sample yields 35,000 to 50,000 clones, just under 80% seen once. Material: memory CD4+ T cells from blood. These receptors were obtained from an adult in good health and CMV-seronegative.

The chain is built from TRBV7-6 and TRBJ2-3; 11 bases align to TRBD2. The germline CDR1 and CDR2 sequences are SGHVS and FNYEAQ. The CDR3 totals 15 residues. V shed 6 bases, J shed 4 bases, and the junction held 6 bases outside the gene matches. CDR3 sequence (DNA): TGTGCCAGCAGACAAACTAGCGGGGGCGCAGATACGCAGTATTTT. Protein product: CASRQTSGGADTQYF.

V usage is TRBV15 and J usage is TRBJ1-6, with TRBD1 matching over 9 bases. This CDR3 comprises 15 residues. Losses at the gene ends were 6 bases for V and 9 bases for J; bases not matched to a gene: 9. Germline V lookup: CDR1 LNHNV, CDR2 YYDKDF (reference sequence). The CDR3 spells CATRKWGQGGSPLHF. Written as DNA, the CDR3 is TGTGCCACCAGAAAGTGGGGACAGGGAGGTTCACCCCTCCACTTT.

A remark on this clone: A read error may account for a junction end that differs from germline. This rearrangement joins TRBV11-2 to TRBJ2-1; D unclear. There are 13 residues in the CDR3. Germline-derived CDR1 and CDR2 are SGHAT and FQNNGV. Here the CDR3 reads CASSVDGYNEQFF. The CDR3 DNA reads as TGTGCCAGCAGCGTAGACGGGTACAATGAGCAGTTCTTC.

CDR3 loop: CAWSRTVDYGYTF. The DNA of the CDR3 is TGTGCCTGGAGTCGGACAGTAGACTATGGCTACACCTTC. The chain is built from TRBV30 and TRBJ1-2, with a weak D call TRBD1 (6 bases). Germline V gives CDR1 GTSNPN, CDR2 SVGIG (reference sequence). Trimming removed 2 bases from V and 3 bases from J, with 10 bases in between. The length of the CDR3 is 13 residues.

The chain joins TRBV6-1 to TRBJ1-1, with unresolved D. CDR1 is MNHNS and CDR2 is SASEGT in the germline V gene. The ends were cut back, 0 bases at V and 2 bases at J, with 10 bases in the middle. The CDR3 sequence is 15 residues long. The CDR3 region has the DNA TGTGCCAGCAGTGAAGCGCAGGATCCTAACACTGAAGCTTTCTTT. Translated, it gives CASSEAQDPNTEAFF.

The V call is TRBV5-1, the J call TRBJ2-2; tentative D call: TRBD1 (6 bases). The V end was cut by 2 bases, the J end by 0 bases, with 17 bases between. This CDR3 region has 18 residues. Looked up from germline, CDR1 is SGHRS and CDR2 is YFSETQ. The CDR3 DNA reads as TGCGCCAGCAGCTTACGTCAGGGGTATGGGTCGAACACCGGGGAGCTGTTTTTT. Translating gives CASSLRQGYGSNTGELFF.

CDR3 nucleotide sequence: TGTGCCAGCTCACTGGACAGAAGAAATGAAAAACTGTTTTTT. It is translated as CASSLDRRNEKLFF. This chain links TRBV18 with TRBJ1-4; D is possibly TRBD1 (6 bases). CDR3 length: 14 residues. Germline loops: CDR1 KGHSH, CDR2 LQKENI. Between the trimmed V and J ends, which lost 4 bases and 5 bases, there was a span of 11 bases.

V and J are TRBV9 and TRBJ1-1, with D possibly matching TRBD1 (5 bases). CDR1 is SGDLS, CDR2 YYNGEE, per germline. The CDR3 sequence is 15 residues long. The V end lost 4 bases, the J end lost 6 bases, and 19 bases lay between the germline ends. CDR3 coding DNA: TGTGCCAGCAGCTTTAGTGGGGGGGAAGGGGCTGAAGCTTTCTTT. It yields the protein CASSFSGGEGAEAFF.

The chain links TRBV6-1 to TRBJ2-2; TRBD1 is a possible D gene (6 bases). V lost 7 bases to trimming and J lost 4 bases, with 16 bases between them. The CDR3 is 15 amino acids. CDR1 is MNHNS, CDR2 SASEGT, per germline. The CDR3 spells CASKGTPAGTGELFF. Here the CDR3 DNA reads TGTGCCAGCAAGGGGACACCGGCTGGCACCGGGGAGCTGTTTTTT.

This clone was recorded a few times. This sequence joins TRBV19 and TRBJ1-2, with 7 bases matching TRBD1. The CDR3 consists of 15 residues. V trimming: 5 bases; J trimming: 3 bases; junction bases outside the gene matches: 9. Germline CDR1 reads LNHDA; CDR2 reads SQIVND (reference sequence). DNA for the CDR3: TGTGCCAGTAGTTTGGACAGGAGCGCTTACTATGGCTACACCTTC. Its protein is CASSLDRSAYYGYTF. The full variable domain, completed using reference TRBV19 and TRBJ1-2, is DGGITQSPKYLFRKEGQNVTLSCEQNLNHDAMYWYRQDPGQGLRLIYYSQIVNDFQKGDIAEGYSVSREKKESFPLTVTSAQKNPTAFYLCASSLDRSAYYGYTFGSGTRLTVV.

CDR3 bases: TGCGCCAGCCGCCCGGACAGGGACCACAATGAGCAGTTCTTC. The encoded protein is CASRPDRDHNEQFF. The V call is TRBV10-2, the J call TRBJ2-1, with 8 bases lining up with TRBD1. The CDR3 runs to 14 residues. Germline V lookup: CDR1 WSHSY, CDR2 SAAADI. The ends lost 8 bases at V and 5 bases at J; junction bases unmatched: 8.

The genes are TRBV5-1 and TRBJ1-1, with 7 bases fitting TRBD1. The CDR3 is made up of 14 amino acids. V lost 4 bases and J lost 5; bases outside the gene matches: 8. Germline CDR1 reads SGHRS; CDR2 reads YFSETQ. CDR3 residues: CASSPADRRTEAFF. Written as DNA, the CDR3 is TGCGCCAGCAGCCCAGCGGACAGGCGAACTGAAGCTTTCTTT. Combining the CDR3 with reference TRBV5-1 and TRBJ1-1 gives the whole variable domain KAGVTQTPRYLIKTRGQQVTLSCSPISGHRSVSWYQQTPGQGLQFLFEYFSETQRNKGNFPGRFSGRQFSNSRSEMNVSTLELGDSALYLCASSPADRRTEAFFGQGTRLTVV.

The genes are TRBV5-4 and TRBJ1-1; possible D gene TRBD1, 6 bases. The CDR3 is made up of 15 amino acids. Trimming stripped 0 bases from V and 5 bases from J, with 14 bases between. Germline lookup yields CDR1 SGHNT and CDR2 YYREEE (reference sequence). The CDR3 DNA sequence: TGTGCCAGCAGCTTGGACCTGGGGGCAGATACTGAAGCTTTCTTT. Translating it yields CASSLDLGADTEAFF.

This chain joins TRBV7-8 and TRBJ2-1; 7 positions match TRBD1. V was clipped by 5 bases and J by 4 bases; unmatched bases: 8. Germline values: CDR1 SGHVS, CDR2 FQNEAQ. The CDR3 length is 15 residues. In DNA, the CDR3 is TGTGCCAGCAGCGCTCGACAGGGTCTATACAATGAGCAGTTCTTC. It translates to CASSARQGLYNEQFF.

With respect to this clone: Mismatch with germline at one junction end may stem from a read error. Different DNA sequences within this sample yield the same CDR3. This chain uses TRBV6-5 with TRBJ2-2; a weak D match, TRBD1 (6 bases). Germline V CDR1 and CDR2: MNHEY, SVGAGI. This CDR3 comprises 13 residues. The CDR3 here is CASSYDVAGELFF. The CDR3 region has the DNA TGTGCCAGCAGTTACGATGTGGCAGGGGAACTGTTTTTT.

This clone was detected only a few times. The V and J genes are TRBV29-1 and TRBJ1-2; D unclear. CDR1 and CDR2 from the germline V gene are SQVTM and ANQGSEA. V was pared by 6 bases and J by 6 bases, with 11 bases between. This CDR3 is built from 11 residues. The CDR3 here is CSVHLADGYTF. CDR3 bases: TGCAGCGTCCATCTGGCCGATGGCTACACCTTC.

CDR3 nucleotides: TGTGCCAGCAGTGCGTTGGGAGAAAACTATGGCTACACCTTC. It encodes CASSALGENYGYTF. The rearrangement uses TRBV6-6 and TRBJ1-2; D is unclear. The CDR3 consists of 14 residues. Germline loops: CDR1 MNHNY, CDR2 SVGAGI (reference sequence). The V and J ends lost 5 bases and 2 bases respectively, with 12 bases between them.

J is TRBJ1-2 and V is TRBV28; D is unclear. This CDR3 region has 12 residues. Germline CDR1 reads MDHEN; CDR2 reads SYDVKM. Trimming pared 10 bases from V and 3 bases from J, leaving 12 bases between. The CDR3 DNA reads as TGTGCCACCAACTCCGGGGACTATGGCTACACCTTC. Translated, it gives CATNSGDYGYTF.

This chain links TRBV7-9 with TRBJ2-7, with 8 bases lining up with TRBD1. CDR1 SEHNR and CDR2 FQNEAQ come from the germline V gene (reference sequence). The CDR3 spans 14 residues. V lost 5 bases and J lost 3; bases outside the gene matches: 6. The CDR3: CASSKGTGNYEQYF. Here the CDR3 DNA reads TGTGCCAGCAGCAAAGGGACAGGAAACTACGAGCAGTACTTC.

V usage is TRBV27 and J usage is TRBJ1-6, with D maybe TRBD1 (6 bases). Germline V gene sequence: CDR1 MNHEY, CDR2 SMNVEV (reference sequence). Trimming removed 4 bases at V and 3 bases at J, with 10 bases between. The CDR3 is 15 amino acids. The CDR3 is CASSSGQFYNSPLHF. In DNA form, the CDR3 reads TGTGCCAGCAGTTCCGGACAGTTCTATAATTCACCCCTCCACTTT.

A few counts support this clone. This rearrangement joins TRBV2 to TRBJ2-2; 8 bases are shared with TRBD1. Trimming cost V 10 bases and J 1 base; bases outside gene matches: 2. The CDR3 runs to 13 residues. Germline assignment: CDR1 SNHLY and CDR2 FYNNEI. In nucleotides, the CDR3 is TGTGCCACAGGACAGGGGAACACCGGGGAGCTGTTTTTT. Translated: CATGQGNTGELFF.

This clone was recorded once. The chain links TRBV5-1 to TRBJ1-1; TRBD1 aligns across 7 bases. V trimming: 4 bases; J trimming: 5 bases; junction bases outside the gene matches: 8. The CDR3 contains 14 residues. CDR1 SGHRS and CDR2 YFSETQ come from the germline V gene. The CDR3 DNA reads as TGCGCCAGCAGCCTACACAGGGGTTGGACTGAAGCTTTCTTT. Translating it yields CASSLHRGWTEAFF.

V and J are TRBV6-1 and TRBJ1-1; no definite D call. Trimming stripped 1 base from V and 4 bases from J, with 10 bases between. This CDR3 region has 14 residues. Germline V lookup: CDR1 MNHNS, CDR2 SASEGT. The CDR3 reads CASSEVLAGTEAFF. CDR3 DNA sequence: TGTGCCAGCAGTGAAGTGCTCGCGGGCACTGAAGCTTTCTTT.

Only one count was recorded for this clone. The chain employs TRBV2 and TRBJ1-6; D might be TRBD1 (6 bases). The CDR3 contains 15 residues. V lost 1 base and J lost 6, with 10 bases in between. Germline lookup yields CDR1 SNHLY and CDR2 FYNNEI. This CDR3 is CASSEGGLVNSPLHF. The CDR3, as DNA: TGTGCCAGCAGTGAAGGGGGGCTAGTTAATTCACCCCTCCACTTT.

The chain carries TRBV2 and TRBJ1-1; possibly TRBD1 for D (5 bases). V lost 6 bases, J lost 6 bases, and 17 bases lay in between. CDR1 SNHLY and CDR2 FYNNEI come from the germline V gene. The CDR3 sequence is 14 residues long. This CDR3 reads CASRRDGFGSEAFF. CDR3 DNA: TGTGCCAGCAGAAGGGACGGATTTGGGTCTGAAGCTTTCTTT.

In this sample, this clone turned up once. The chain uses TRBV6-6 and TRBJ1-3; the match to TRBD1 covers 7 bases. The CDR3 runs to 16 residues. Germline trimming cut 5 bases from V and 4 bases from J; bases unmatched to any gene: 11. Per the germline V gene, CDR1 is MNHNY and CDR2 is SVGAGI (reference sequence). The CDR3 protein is CASSKQTGEVGNTIYF. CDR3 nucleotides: TGTGCCAGCAGTAAACAAACAGGGGAAGTAGGAAACACCATATATTTT.

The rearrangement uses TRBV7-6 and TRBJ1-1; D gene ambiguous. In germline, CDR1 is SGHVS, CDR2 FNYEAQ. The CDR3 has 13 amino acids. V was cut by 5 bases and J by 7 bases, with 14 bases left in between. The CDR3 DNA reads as TGTGCCAGCAGCCCAGGTTTTGGAGTTGAAGCTTTCTTT. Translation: CASSPGFGVEAFF.

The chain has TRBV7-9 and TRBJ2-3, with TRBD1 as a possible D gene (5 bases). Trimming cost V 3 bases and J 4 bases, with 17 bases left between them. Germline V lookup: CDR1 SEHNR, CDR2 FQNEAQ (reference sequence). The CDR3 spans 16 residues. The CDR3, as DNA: TGTGCCAGCAGCTTTCAGGGTCCCCTGGAAGCAGATACGCAGTATTTT. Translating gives CASSFQGPLEADTQYF.

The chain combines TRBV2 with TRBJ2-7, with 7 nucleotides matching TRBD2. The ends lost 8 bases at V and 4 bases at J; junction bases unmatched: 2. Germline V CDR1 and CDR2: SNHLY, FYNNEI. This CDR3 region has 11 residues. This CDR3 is CASGGGYEQYF. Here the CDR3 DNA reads TGTGCCAGCGGGGGGGGGTACGAGCAGTACTTC.

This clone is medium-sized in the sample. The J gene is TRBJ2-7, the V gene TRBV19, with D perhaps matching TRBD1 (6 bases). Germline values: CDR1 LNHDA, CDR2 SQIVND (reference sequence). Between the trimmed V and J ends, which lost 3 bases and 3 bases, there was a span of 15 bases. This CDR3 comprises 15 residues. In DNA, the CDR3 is TGTGCCAGTAGTATGAAGGCAGGGGAGAACTACGAGCAGTACTTC. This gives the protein CASSMKAGENYEQYF.

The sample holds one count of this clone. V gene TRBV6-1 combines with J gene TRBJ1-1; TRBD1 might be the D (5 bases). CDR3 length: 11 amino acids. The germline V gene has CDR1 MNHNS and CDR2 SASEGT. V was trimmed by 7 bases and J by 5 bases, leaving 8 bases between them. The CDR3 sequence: CASTQGTEAFF. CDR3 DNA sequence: TGTGCCAGCACTCAGGGAACTGAAGCTTTCTTT.